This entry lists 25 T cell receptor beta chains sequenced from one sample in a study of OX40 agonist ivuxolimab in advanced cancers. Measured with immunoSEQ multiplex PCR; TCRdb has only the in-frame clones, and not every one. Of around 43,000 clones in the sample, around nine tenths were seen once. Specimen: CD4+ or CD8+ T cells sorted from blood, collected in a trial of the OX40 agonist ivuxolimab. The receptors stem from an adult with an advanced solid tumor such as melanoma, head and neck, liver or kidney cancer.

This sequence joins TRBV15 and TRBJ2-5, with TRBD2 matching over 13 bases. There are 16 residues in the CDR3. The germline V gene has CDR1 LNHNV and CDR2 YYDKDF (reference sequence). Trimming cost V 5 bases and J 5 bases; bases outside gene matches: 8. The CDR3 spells CATSPRLAGGGETQYF. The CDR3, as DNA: TGTGCCACCAGCCCAAGACTAGCGGGAGGAGGTGAGACCCAGTACTTC.

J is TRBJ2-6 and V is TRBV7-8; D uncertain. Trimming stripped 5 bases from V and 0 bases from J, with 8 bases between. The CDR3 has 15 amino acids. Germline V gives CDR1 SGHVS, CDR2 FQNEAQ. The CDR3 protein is CASSLSISGANVLTF. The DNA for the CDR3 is TGTGCCAGCAGCCTGAGCATCTCTGGGGCCAACGTCCTGACTTTC.

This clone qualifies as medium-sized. The CDR3 reads CASSLGPSRGIEGYTF. The CDR3 nucleotides read TGTGCCAGCAGCCTCGGGCCCTCTCGGGGGATTGAGGGCTACACCTTC. This chain connects TRBV7-3 to TRBJ1-2; tentative D call: TRBD1 (5 bases). Per germline, CDR1 SGHTA and CDR2 FQGTGA. The V end lost 5 bases, the J end lost 8 bases, and 24 bases lay between the germline ends. The CDR3 runs 16 residues.

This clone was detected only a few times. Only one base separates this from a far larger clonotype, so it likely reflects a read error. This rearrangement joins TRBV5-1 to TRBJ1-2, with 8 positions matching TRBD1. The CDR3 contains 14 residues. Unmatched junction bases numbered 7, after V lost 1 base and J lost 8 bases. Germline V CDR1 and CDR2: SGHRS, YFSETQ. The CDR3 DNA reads TGCGCCAGCAGCTTGTTGTGGACAGGGAACGGCTACACCTTC. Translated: CASSLLWTGNGYTF.

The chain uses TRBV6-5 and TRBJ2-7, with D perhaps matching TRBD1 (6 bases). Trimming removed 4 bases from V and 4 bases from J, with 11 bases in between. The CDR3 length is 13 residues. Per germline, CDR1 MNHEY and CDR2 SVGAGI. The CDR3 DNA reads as TGTGCCAGCAGTTCGGCAGGGGATTACGAGCAGTACTTC. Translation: CASSSAGDYEQYF.

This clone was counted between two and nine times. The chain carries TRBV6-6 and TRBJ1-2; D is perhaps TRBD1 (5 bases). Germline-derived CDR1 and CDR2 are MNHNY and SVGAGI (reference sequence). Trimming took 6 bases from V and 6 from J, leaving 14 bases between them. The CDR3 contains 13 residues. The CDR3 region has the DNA TGTGCCAGCAGCTCCACGGCGGGGGATGGCTACACCTTC. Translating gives CASSSTAGDGYTF.

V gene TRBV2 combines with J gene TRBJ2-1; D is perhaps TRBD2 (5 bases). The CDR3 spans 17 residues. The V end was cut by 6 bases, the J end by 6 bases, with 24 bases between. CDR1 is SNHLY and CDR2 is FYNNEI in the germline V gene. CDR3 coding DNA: TGTGCCAGCAGCCGCCGGGATCACCCGTCTTTTGGCAATGAGCAGTTCTTC. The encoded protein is CASSRRDHPSFGNEQFF.

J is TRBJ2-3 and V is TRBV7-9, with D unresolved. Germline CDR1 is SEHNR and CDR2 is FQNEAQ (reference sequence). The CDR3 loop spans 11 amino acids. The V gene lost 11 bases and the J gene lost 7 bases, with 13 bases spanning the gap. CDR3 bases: TGTGCCTTTTTTAGTCGAAATACGCAGTATTTT. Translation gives CAFFSRNTQYF.

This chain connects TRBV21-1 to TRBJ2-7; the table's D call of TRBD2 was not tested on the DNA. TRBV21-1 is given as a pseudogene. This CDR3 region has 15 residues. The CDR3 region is CASSKGAAGLYEQYF. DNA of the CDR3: TGTGCCAGCAGCAAAGGGGCTGCCGGACTCTACGAGCAGTACTTC.

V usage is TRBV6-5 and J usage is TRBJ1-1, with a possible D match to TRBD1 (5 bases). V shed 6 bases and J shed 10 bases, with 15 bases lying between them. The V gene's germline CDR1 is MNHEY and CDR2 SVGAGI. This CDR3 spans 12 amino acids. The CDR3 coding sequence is TGTGCCAGCAGCACCTTCGGGGCAGGAGCTTTCTTT. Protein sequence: CASSTFGAGAFF.

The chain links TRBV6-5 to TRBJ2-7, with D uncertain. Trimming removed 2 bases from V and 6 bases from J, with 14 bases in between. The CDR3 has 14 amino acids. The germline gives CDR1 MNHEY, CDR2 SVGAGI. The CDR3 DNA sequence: TGTGCCAGCAGTTACACTGACTTCTCGGGCGAGCAGTACTTC. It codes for CASSYTDFSGEQYF.

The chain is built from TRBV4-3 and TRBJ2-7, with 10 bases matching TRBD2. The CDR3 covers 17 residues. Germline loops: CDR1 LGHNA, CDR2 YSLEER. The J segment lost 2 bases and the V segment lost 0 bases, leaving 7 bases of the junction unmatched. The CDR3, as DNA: TGCGCCAGCAGCCAAGATTCTTTAGCGGGGGGTACCTACGAGCAGTACTTC. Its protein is CASSQDSLAGGTYEQYF.

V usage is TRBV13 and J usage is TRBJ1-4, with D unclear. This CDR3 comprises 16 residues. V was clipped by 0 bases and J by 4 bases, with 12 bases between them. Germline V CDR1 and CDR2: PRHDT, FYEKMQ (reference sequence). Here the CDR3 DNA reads TGTGCCAGCAGCTTAGGAGAGGTAGTAGGTAATGAAAAACTGTTTTTT. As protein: CASSLGEVVGNEKLFF.

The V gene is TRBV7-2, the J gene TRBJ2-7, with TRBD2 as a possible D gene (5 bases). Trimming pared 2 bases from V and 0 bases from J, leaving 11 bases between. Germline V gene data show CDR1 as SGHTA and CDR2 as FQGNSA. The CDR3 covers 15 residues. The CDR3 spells CASSLRGTSSYEQYF. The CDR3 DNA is TGTGCCAGCAGCTTACGGGGAACGAGCTCCTACGAGCAGTACTTC.

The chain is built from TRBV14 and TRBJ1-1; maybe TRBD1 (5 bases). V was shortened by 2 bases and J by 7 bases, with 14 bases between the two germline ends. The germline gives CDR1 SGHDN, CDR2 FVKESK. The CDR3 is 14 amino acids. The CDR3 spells CASSQNGGSDEAFF. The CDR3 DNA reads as TGTGCCAGCAGCCAAAACGGGGGAAGCGATGAAGCTTTCTTT.

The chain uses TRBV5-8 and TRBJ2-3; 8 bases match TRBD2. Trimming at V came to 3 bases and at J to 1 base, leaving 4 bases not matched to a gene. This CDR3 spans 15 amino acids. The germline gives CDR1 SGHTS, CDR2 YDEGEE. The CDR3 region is CASSSGTSGTDTQYF. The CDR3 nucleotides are TGTGCCAGCAGCTCCGGGACTAGTGGCACAGATACGCAGTATTTT.

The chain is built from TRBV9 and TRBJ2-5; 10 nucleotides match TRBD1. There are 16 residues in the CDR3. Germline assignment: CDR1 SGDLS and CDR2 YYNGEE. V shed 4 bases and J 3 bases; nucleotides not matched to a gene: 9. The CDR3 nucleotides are TGTGCCAGCAGCCCACGAGACAGGGGGCAAAAAGAGACCCAGTACTTC. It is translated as CASSPRDRGQKETQYF.

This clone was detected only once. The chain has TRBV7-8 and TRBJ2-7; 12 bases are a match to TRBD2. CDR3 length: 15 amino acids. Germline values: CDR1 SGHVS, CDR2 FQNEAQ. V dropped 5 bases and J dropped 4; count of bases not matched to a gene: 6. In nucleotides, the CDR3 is TGTGCCAGCAGCCAGCGACTAGCGGGAGCATACGAGCAGTACTTC. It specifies CASSQRLAGAYEQYF.

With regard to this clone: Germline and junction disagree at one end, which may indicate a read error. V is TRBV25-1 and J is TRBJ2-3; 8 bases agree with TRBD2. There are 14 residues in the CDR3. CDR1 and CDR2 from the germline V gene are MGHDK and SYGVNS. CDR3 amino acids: CASRSKTTGGKKKF. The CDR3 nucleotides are TGTGCCAGCAGATCGAAGACGACGGGGGGGAAAAAGAAGTTT.

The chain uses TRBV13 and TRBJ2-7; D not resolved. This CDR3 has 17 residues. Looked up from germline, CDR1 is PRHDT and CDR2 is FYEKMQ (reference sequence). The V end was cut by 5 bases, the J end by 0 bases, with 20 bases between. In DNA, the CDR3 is TGTGCCAGCAGCAATGACTCGTTGCGGAGCAACTCCTACGAGCAGTACTTC. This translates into CASSNDSLRSNSYEQYF.

In nucleotides, the CDR3 is TGTGCCTGGAGGCTGGATCAGATTGAAGCTTTCTTT. It yields the protein CAWRLDQIEAFF. The V call is TRBV30, the J call TRBJ1-1; D call uncertain. Trimming removed 3 bases at V and 7 bases at J, with 12 bases between. From germline, CDR1 is GTSNPN and CDR2 SVGIG (reference sequence). CDR3 length: 12 residues. Variable domain in full (rest from reference TRBV30 and TRBJ1-1): SQTIHQWPATLVQPVGSPLSLECTVEGTSNPNLYWYRQAAGRGLQLLFYSVGIGQISSEVPQNLSASRPQDRQFILSSKKLLLSDSGFYLCAWRLDQIEAFFGQGTRLTVV.

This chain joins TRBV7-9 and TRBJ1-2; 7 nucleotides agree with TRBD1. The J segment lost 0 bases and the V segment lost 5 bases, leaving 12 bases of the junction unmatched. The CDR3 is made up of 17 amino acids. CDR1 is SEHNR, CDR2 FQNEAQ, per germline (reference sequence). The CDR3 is CASSNTDHGTANYGYTF. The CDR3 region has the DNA TGTGCCAGCAGCAACACCGACCATGGGACAGCTAACTATGGCTACACCTTC.

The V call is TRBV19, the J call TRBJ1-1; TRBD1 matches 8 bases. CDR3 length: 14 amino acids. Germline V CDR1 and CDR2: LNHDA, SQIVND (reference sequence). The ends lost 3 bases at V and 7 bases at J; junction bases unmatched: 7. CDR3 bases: TGTGCCAGTAGTATGTCCGCAGGGGGCAATGAAGCTTTCTTT. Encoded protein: CASSMSAGGNEAFF.

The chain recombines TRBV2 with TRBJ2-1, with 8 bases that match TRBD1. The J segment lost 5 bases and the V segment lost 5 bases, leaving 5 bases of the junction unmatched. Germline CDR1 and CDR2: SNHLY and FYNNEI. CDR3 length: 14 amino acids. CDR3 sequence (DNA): TGTGCCAGCAGTTCGGACAGGGAGGACAATGAGCAGTTCTTC. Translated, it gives CASSSDREDNEQFF.

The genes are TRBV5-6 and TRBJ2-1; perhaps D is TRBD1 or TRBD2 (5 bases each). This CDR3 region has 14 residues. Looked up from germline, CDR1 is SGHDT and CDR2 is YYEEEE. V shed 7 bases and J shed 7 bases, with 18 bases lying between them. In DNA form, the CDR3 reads TGTGCCAGCTCCCGGGAAGGGGTGAGAAATGAGCAGTTCTTC. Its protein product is CASSREGVRNEQFF. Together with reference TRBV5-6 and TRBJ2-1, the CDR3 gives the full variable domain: DAGVTQSPTHLIKTRGQQVTLRCSPKSGHDTVSWYQQALGQGPQFIFQYYEEEERQRGNFPDRFSGHQFPNYSSELNVNALLLGDSALYLCASSREGVRNEQFFGPGTRLTVL.